Reported below is one T cell receptor beta chain. Its antigen is not known. The data stem from a study of radiotherapy plus CTLA-4 blockade in lung cancer. Method: immunoSEQ multiplex PCR; TCRdb's copy keeps in-frame clones and lacks some. The sample consists of more than 75,000 clones, about three quarters of them appearing once. Findings and limits, study-wide: Response, reportedly, was best predicted by interferon-beta along with early blood T cell clone dynamics. Peripheral blood showed expansion of tumor-derived TCR clones after radiotherapy and ipilimumab.

V lost 0 bases, J lost 0 bases, and 4 bases lay in between. Germline V gene data show CDR1 as ENHRY and CDR2 as SYGVKD. The CDR3 sequence is 14 residues long. The clonotype originates from a human donor with non-small cell lung cancer that progressed on radiotherapy plus ipilimumab. This chain connects TRBV10-3 to TRBJ2-3; D remains unclear. The material was peripheral blood, obtained from a patient treated with radiotherapy plus ipilimumab. CDR3 coding DNA: TGTGCCATCAGTGAGTCGCTTAGCACAGATACGCAGTATTTT. This translates into CAISESLSTDTQYF.